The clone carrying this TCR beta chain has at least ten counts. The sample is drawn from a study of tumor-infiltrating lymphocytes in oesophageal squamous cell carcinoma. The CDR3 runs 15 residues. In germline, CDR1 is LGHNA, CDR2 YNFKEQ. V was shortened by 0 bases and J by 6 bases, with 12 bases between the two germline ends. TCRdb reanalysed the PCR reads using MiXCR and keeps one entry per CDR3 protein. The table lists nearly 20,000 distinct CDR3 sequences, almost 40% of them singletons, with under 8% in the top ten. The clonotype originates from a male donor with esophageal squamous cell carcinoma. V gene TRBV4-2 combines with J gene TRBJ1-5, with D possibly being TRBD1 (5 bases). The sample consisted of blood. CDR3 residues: CASSQESGGRQPQHF. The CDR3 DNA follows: TGTGCCAGCAGCCAAGAATCGGGGGGACGTCAGCCCCAGCATTTT.